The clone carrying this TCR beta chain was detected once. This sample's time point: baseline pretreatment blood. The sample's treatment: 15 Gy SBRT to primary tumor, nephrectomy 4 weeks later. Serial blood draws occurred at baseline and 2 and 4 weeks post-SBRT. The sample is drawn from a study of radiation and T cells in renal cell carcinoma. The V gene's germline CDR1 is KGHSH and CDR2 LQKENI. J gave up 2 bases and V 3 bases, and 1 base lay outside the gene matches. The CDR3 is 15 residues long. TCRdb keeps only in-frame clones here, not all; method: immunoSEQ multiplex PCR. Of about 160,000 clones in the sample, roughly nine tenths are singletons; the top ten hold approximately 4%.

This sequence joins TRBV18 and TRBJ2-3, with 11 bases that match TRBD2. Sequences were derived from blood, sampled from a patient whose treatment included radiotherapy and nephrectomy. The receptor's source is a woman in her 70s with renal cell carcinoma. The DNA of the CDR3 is TGTGCCAGCTCACCGGGACTAGCGGACACAGATACGCAGTATTTT. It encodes CASSPGLADTDTQYF.